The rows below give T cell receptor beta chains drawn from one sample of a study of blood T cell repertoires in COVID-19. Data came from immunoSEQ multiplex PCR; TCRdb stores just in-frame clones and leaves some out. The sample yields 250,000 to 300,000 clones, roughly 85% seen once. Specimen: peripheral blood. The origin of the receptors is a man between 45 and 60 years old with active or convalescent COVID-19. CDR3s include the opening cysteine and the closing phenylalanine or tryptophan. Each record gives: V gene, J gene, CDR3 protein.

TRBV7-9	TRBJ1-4	CASSLIGTTNEKLFF
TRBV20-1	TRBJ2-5	CSASTVGGGETQYF
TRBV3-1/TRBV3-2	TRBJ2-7	CASSRRLAGLYEQYF
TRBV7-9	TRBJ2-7	CASSLEGQGVEQYF
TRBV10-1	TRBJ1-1	CASSDPRRGTDNTEAFF
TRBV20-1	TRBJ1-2	CSAGWSYGYTF
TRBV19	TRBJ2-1	CASSIGLATYNEQFF
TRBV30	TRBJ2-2	CAWRASETGELFF
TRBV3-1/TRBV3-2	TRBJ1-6	CASSGRDYNSPLHF
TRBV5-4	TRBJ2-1	CASSLRQGGSSEQFF
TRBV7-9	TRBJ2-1	CASSMGQGAYNEQFF
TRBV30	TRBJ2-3	CAWSVLTGGTDTQYF
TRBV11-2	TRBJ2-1	CASSPGRGSSYNEQFF
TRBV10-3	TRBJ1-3	CAISVNRGGNTIYF
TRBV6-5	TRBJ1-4	CASRRATLNEKLFF
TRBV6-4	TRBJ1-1	CASSYRGGDTEAFF
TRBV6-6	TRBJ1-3	CASSQERGALRSGNTIYF
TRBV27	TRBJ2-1	CASSPDSGRALDNEQFF
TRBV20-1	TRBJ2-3	CSASGAAGRGRTSTDTQYF
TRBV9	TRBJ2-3	CASSSIAPDTQYF
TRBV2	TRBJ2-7	CASSEGSGRGKHEQYF
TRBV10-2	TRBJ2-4	CASSDSGLAGDIQYF
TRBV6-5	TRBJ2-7	CASSGSGYEQYF
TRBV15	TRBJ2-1	CATSRGLAGRYNEQFF
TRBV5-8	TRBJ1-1	CASSDPGFSPEAFF